This T cell receptor beta chain was found in a study of blood T cell repertoires in COVID-19. Study-level information: Some COVID-19 samples were acute and others convalescent; all came from the United States, Italy and Spain. PBMCs, B-cell-depleted T cells, or T cells were the source of the cDNA or gDNA that made up the material.

CDR1 SGHTA and CDR2 FQGTGA come from the germline V gene. The CDR3 sequence is 12 residues long. With respect to this clone: The junction departs from the called germline gene at one end, perhaps through a read error.

Original processing notes: Amplified reference gene primers provided the basis for estimating nucleated cell counts. Profiling relied on immunoSEQ multiplex PCR, and the TCRdb table lists in-frame clones only, not all of them. The DNA gave D and trimming, while V, J and clone size come from that table. Altogether around 64,000 clones are present, 87% being singletons, with the ten largest covering roughly 18%. This sequence originates from a woman older than 75 with acute or convalescent COVID-19. The rearrangement uses TRBV7-3 and TRBJ2-3; tentatively, D is TRBD2 (5 bases). The sample was peripheral blood. The CDR3 loop reads CASSPGRERPSF. The CDR3 DNA is TGTGCCAGCAGCCCCGGTAGGGAGCGGCCATCTTTT. Together with reference TRBV7-3 and TRBJ2-3, the CDR3 gives the full variable domain: GAGVSQTPSNKVTEKGKYVELRCDPISGHTALYWYRQSLGQGPEFLIYFQGTGAADDSGLPNDRFFAVRPEGSVSTLKIQRTERGDSAVYLCASSPGRERPSFGPGTRLTVL.